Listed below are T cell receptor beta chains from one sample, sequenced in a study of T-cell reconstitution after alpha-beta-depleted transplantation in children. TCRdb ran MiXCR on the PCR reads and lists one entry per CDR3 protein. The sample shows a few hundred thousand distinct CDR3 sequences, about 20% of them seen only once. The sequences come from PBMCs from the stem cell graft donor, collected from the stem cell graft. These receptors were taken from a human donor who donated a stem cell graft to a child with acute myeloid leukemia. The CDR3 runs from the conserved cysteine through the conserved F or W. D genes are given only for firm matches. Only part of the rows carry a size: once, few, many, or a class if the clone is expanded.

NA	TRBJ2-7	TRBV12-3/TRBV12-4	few	CASSPTGPSEQYF	TGTGCCAGCAGTCCCACGGGGCCGTCCGAGCAGTACTTC
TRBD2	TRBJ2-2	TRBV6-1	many	CASSDVAGYANTGELFF	TGTGCCAGCAGTGATGTAGCGGGCTACGCGAACACCGGGGAGCTGTTTTTT
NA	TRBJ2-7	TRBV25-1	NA	CASSATREQYF	TGTGCCAGCAGTGCGACGAGGGAGCAGTACTTC
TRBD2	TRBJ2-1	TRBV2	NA	CASSGTSGVYNEQFF	TGTGCCAGCTCAGGGACTAGCGGGGTATACAATGAGCAGTTCTTC
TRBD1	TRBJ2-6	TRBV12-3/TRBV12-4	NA	CASSLEDRVFFGANVLTF	TGTGCCAGCAGTTTAGAGGACAGGGTCTTCTTTGGGGCCAACGTCCTGACTTTC
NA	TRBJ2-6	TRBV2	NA	CASSDKLSGANVLTF	TGTGCCAGCAGCGACAAGCTCTCTGGGGCCAACGTCCTGACTTTC
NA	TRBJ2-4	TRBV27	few	CASSLQGRVGNIQYF	TGTGCCAGCAGTTTACAGGGAAGAGTAGGAAACATTCAGTACTTC
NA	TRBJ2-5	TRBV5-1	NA	CASSLAGGLEETQYF	TGCGCCAGCAGCTTGGCCGGGGGACTTGAAGAGACCCAGTACTTC
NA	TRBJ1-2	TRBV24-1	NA	CATSDYRKNGYTF	TGTGCCACCAGTGATTACAGGAAGAATGGCTACACCTTC
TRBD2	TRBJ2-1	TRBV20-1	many	CSVTLSGSEQFF	TGCAGTGTTACACTTAGCGGGAGTGAGCAGTTCTTC
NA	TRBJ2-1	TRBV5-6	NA	CASSLGGFQFF	TGTGCCAGCAGCTTGGGGGGCTTTCAGTTCTTC
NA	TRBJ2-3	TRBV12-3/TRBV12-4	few	CASSPLVTDTQYF	TGTGCCAGCAGTCCGTTAGTCACAGATACGCAGTATTTT
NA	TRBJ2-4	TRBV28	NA	CASSFRFTSLAKNIQYF	TGTGCCAGCAGTTTCAGGTTTACAAGCTTAGCCAAAAACATTCAGTACTTC
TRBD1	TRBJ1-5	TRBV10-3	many	CAISESGQGDQPQHF	TGTGCCATCAGTGAGTCGGGACAGGGGGATCAGCCCCAGCATTTT